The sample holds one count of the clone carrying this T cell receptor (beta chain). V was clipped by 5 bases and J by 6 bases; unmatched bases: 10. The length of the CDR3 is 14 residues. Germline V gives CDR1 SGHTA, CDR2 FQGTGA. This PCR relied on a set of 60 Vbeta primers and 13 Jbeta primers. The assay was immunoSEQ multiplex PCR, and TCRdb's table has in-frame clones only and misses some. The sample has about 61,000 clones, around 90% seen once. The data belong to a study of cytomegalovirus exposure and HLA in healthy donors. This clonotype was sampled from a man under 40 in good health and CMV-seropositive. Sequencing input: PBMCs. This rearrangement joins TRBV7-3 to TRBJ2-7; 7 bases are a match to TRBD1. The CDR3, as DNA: TGTGCCAGCAGCCCCCAGGGGGTTGGTGGCGAGCAGTACTTC. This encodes CASSPQGVGGEQYF.